The 3 T cell receptor beta chains presented below share a single source sample, sequenced in a study of T cell repertoires in cytomegalovirus infection. In TCRdb, the reads were re-called with MiXCR into one record per CDR3 protein. Of 200,000 to 250,000 distinct CDR3 sequences in the sample, around an eighth were seen once. The sample comprised PBMCs. The receptors here all came from a human donor in good health (CMV status not recorded). Some clones in this sample may be carry-over from other donors' samples.

This chain joins TRBV6-4 and TRBJ2-6; 8 bases align to TRBD1. The germline V gene has CDR1 MRHNA and CDR2 SNTAGT. The CDR3 totals 17 residues. V trimming: 4 bases; J trimming: 1 base; junction bases outside the gene matches: 6. The CDR3 here is CASSASGQGSGANVLTF. CDR3 DNA sequence: TGTGCCAGCAGTGCCTCCGGACAGGGTTCTGGGGCCAACGTCCTGACTTTC.

This clonotype has at least ten counts. The chain uses TRBV7-2 and TRBJ2-7, with 8 bases lining up with TRBD1. The J segment lost 3 bases and the V segment lost 0 bases, leaving 10 bases of the junction unmatched. Germline CDR1 SGHTA, CDR2 FQGNSA. The CDR3 runs 17 residues. As DNA, the CDR3 is TGTGCCAGCAGCTTAGCGCCGGGACAGGCTAGTTACTACGAGCAGTACTTC. This codes for CASSLAPGQASYYEQYF. Full variable domain (missing parts from reference TRBV7-2 and TRBJ2-7): GAGVSQSPSNKVTEKGKDVELRCDPISGHTALYWYRQSLGQGLEFLIYFQGNSAPDKSGLPSDRFSAERTGGSVSTLTIQRTQQEDSAVYLCASSLAPGQASYYEQYFGPGTRLTVT.

V gene TRBV11-2 combines with J gene TRBJ1-2; maybe TRBD1 (5 bases). Germline CDR1 and CDR2: SGHAT and FQNNGV. The germline V and J ends were trimmed by 1 base and 8 bases, with 14 bases remaining between them. This CDR3 is 14 amino acids long. In nucleotides, the CDR3 is TGTGCCAGCAGCTTAGCGGGGGGTGCTTCCGGCTACACCTTC. Translating it yields CASSLAGGASGYTF.